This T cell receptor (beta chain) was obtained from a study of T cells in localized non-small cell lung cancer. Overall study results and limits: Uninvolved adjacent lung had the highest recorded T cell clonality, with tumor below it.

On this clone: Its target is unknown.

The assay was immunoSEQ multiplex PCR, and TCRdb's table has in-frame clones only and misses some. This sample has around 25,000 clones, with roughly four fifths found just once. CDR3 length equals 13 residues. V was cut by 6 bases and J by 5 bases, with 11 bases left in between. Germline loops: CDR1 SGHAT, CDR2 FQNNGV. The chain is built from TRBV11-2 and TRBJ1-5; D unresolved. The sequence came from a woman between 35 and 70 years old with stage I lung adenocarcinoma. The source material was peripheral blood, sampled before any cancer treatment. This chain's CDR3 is CASSHTTYQPQHF. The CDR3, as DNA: TGTGCCAGCAGTCACACTACATATCAGCCCCAGCATTTT.